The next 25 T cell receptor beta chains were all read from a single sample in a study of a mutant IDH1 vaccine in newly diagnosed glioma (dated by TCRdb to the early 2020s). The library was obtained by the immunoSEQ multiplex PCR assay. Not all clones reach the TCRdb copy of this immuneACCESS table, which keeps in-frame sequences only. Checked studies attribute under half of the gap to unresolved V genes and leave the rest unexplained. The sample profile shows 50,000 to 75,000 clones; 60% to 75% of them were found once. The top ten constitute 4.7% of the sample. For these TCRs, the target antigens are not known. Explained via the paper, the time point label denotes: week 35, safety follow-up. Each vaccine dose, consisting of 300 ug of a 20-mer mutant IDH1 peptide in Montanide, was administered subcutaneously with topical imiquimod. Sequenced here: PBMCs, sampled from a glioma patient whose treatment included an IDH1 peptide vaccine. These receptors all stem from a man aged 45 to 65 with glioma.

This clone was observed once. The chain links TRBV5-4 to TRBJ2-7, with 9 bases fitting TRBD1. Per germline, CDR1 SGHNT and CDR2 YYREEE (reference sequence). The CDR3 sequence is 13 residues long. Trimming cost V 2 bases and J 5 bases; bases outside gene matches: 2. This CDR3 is CASSLWDRDEQYF. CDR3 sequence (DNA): TGTGCCAGCAGCTTATGGGACAGGGACGAGCAGTACTTC.

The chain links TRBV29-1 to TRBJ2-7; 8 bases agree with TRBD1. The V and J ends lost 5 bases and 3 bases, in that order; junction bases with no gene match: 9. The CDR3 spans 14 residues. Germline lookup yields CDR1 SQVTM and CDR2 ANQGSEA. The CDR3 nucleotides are TGCAGCGTTCAGAGACAGGGGTCCAACTACGAGCAGTACTTC. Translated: CSVQRQGSNYEQYF.

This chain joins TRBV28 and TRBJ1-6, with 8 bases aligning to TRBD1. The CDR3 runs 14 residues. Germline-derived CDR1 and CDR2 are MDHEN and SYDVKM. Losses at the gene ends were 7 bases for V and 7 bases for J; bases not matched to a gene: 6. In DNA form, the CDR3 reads TGTGCCAGCACCTTGACAGGGGACAATTCACCCCTCCACTTT. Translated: CASTLTGDNSPLHF.

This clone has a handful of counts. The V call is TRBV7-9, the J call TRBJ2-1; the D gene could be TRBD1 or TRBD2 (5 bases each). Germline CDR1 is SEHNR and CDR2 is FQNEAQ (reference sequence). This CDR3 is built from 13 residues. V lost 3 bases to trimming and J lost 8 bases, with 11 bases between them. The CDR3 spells CASSFRGVDEQFF. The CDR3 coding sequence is TGTGCCAGCAGCTTTAGGGGAGTAGATGAGCAGTTCTTC.

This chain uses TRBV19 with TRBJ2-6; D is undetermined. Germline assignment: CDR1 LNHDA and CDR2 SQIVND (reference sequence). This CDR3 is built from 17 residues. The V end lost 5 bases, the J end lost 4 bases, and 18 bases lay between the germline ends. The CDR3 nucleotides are TGTGCCAGTAGTCGGATTTTCGTCCCTCGCGGGGCCAACGTCCTGACTTTC. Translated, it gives CASSRIFVPRGANVLTF.

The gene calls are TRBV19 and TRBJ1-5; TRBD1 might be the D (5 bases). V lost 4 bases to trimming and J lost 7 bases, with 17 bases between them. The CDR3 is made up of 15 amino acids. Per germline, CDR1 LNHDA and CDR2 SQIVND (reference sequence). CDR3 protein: CASSTSGAGRQPQHF. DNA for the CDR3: TGTGCCAGTAGTACCTCAGGCGCAGGGCGGCAGCCCCAGCATTTT.

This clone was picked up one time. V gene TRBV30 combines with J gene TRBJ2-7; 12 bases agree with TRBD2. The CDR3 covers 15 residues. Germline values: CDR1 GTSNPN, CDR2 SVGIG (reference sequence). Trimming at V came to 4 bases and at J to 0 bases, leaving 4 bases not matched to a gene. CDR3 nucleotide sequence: TGTGCCTGGATTAGGACTAGCGGGGTCTCCTACGAGCAGTACTTC. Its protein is CAWIRTSGVSYEQYF.

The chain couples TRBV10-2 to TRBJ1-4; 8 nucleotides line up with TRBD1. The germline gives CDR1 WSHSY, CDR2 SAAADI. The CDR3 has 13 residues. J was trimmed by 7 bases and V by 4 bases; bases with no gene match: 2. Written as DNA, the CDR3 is TGCGCCAGCAGTGTCAGGGGGCGTGAAAAACTGTTTTTT. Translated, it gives CASSVRGREKLFF.

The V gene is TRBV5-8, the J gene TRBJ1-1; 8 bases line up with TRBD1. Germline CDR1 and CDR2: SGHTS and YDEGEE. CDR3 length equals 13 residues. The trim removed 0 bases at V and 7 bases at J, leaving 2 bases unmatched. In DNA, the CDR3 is TGTGCCAGCAGCTTGGCCAGGGGGCTTGAAGCTTTCTTT. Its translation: CASSLARGLEAFF.

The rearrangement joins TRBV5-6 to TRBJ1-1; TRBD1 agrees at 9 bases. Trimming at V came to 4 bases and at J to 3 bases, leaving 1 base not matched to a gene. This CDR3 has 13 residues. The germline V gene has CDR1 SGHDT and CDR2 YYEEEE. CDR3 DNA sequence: TGTGCCAGCAGCCGGGACAGGGACACTGAAGCTTTCTTT. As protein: CASSRDRDTEAFF.

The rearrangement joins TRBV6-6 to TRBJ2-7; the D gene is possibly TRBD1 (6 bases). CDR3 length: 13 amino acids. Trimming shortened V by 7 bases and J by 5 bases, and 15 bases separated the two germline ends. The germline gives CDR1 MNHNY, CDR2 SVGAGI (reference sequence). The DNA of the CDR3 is TGTGCCAGCACCAGGGACAACATCGACGAGCAGTACTTC. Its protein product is CASTRDNIDEQYF.

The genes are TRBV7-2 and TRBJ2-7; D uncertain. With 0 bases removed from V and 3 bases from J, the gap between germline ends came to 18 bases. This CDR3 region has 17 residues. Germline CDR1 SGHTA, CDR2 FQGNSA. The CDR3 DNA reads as TGTGCCAGCAGCTTAGCGCAGTATAAATTTATGAACTACGAGCAGTACTTC. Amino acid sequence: CASSLAQYKFMNYEQYF.

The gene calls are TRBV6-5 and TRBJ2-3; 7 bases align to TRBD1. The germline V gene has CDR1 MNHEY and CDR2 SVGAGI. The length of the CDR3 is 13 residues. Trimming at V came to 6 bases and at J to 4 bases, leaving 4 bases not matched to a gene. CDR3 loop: CASRRGTADTQYF. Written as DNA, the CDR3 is TGTGCCAGCAGGCGAGGGACAGCAGATACGCAGTATTTT.

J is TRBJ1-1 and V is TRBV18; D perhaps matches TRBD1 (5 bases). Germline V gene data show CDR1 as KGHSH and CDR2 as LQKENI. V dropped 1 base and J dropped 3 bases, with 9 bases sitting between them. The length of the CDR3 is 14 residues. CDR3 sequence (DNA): TGTGCCAGCTCACCACGGGGGTCGGACACTGAAGCTTTCTTT. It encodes CASSPRGSDTEAFF.

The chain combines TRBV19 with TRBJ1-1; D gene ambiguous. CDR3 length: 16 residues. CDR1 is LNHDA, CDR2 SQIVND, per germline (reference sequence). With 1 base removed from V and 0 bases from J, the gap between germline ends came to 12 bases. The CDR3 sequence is CASSIVPGALNTEAFF. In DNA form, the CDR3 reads TGTGCCAGTAGTATAGTACCAGGCGCCCTGAACACTGAAGCTTTCTTT.

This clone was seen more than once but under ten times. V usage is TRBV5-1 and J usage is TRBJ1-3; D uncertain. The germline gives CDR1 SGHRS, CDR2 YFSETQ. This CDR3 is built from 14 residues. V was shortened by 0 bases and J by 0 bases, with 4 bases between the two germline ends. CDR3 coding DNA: TGCGCCAGCAGCTTGGGGGTCTCTGGAAACACCATATATTTT. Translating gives CASSLGVSGNTIYF.

The CDR3 protein is CASSPSTSGGLQFF. The CDR3 bases are TGTGCCAGCAGCCCATCCACTAGCGGGGGCCTGCAGTTCTTC. The chain combines TRBV7-6 with TRBJ2-1; 11 bases map to TRBD2. Trimming removed 5 bases from V and 12 bases from J; junction bases left unmatched: 9. The CDR3 loop spans 14 amino acids. Germline V gene sequence: CDR1 SGHVS, CDR2 FNYEAQ.

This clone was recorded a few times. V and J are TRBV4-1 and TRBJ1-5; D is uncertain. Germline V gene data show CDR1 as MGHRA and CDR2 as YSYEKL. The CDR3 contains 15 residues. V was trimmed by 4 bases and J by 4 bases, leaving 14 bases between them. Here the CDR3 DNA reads TGCGCCAGCAGCCTTATCTCCGGGGATAATCAGCCCCAGCATTTT. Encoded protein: CASSLISGDNQPQHF.

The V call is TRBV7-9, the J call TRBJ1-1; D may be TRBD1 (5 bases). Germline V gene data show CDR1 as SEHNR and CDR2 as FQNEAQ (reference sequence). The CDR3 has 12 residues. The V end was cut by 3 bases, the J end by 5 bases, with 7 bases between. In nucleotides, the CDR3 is TGTGCCAGCAGCTTGACAGTAACTGAAGCTTTCTTT. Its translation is CASSLTVTEAFF.

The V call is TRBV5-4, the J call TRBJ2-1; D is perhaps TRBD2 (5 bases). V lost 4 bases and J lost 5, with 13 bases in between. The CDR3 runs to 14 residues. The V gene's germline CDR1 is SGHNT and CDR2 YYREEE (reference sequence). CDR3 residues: CASSHETIHNEQFF. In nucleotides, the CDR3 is TGTGCCAGCAGCCATGAGACTATCCACAATGAGCAGTTCTTC.

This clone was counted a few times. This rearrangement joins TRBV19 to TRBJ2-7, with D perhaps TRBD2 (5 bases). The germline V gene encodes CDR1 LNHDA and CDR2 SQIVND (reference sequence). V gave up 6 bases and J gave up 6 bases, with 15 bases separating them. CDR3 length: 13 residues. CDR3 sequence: CASSPGLAGEQYF. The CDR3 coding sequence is TGTGCCAGTAGCCCCGGGCTAGCCGGCGAGCAGTACTTC.

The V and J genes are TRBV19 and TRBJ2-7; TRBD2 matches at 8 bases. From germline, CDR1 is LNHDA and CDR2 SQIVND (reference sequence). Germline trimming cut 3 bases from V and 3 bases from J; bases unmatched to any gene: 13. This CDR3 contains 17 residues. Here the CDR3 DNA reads TGTGCCAGTAGTATCCCCATCGGGGCGGGGGGTAACTACGAGCAGTACTTC. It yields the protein CASSIPIGAGGNYEQYF. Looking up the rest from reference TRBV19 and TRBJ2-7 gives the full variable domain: DGGITQSPKYLFRKEGQNVTLSCEQNLNHDAMYWYRQDPGQGLRLIYYSQIVNDFQKGDIAEGYSVSREKKESFPLTVTSAQKNPTAFYLCASSIPIGAGGNYEQYFGPGTRLTVT.

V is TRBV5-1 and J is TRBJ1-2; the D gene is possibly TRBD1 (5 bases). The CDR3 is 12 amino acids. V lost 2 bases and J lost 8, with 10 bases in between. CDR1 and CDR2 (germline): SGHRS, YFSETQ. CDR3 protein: CASSFNGAGYTF. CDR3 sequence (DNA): TGCGCCAGCAGCTTCAACGGGGCAGGCTACACCTTC.

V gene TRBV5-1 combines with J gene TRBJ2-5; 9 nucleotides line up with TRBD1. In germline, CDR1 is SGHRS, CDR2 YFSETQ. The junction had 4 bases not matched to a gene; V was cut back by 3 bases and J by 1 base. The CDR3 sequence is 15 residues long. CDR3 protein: CASSSAGQGQETQYF. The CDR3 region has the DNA TGCGCCAGCAGCTCGGCGGGACAGGGCCAAGAGACCCAGTACTTC.

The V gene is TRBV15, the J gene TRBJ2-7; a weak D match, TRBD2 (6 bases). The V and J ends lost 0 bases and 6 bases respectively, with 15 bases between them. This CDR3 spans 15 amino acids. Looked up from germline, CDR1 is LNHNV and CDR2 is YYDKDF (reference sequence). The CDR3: CATSRDRDSRGEQYF. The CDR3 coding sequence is TGTGCCACCAGCAGAGATCGGGACTCTCGGGGCGAGCAGTACTTC.